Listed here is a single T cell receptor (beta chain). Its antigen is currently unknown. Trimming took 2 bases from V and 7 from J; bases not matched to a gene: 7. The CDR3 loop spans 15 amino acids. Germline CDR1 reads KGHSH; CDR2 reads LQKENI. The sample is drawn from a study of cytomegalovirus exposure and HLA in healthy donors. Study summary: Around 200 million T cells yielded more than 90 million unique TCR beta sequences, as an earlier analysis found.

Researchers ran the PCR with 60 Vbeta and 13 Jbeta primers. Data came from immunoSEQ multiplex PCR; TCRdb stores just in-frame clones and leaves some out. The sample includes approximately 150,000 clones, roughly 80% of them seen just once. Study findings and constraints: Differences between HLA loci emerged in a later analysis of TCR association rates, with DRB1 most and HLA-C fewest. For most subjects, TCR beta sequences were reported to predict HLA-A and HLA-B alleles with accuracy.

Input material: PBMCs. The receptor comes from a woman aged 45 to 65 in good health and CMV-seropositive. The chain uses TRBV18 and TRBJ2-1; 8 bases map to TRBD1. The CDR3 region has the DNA TGTGCCAGCTCACCATACGGACAGGGTAGGAATGAGCAGTTCTTC. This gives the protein CASSPYGQGRNEQFF.